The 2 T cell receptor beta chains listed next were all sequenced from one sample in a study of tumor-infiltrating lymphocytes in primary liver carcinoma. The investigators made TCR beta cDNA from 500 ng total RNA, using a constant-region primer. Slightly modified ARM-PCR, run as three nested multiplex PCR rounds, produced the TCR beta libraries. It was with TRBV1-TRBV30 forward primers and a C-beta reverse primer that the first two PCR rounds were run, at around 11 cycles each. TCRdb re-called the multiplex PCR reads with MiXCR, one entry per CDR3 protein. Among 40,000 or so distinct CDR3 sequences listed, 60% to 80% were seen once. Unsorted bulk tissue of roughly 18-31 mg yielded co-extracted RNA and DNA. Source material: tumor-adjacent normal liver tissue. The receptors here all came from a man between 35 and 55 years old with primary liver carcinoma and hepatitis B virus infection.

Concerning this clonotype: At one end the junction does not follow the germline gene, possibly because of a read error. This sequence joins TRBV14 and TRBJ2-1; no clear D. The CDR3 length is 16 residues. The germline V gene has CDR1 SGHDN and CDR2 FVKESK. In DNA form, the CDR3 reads TGCGCCAGGAGTGCCGTAGTGGGATGGGTAAACAATGAGCAGTTCTTC. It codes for CARSAVVGWVNNEQFF. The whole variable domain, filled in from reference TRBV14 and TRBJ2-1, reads EAGVTQFPSHSVIEKGQTVTLRCDPISGHDNLYWYRRVMGKEIKFLLHFVKESKQDESGMPNNRFLAERTGGTYSTLKVQPAELEDSGVYFCARSAVVGWVNNEQFFGPGTRLTVL.

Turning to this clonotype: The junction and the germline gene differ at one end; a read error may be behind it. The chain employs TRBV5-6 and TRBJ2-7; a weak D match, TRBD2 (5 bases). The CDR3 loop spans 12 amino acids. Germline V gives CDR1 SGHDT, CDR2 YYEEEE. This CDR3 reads CASSQTDYEQNF. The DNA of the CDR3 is TGTGCCAGCAGCCAGACCGACTACGAGCAGAACTTC.